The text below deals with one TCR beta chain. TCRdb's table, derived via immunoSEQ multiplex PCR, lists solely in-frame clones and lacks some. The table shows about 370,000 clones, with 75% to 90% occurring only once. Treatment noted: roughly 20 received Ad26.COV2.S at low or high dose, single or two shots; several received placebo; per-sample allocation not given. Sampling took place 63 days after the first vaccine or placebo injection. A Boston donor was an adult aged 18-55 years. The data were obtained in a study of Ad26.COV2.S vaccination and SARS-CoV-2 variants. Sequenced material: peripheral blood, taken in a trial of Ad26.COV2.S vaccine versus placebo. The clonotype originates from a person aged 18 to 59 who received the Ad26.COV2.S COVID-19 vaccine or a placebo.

Here the CDR3 DNA reads TGTGCCAGCAGTGAAGCAGGGAAAGGATACGAGCAGTACTTC. This encodes CASSEAGKGYEQYF. J is TRBJ2-7 and V is TRBV2; no clear D gene. This CDR3 region has 14 residues. In germline, CDR1 is SNHLY, CDR2 FYNNEI. V gave up 0 bases and J gave up 4 bases, with 10 bases separating them.